The present entry profiles one TCR beta chain with its context. The antigen remains unidentified. This may be a read error: a much more frequent sequence differs by one nucleotide. In making diagnoses, clinical symptoms, serum thyroxine and TRAb, thyroid ultrasound and orbital computed tomography were all used. This sample is drawn from a study of T cells in Graves' hyperthyroidism and ophthalmopathy. The CDR3 covers 15 residues. Per germline, CDR1 MNHNS and CDR2 SASEGT. General observations from the study: Onset of ophthalmopathy came a median approximately 6.5 months after the model predicted it. The blood repertoire included most of the expanded thyroid clonotypes above 0.001.

Amplification of TCR beta CDR3 regions used RNA as the template. The HTBI primer set was used in a first-round RT-PCR of the TCR CDR3. TCRdb re-called the multiplex PCR reads with MiXCR, one entry per CDR3 protein. The table has approximately 600,000 distinct CDR3 sequences, approximately 14% seen once. The genes are TRBV6-1 and TRBJ2-5; tentatively, D is TRBD2 (6 bases). Input material: blood. This sequence originates from a woman aged 18-29 years with Graves' ophthalmopathy. The CDR3: CANSEARTTQETQYF. CDR3 nucleotides: TGTGCCAACAGTGAAGCGCGGACTACCCAAGAGACCCAGTACTTC.